Shown below are 17 T cell receptor beta chains from a single sample sequenced in a study of identifying expanded T cells in peripheral blood. Sequencing was performed with immunoSEQ multiplex PCR; in TCRdb, only in-frame clones are kept and a portion is missing. The sample holds about 74,000 clones, roughly 81% seen once. The sample taken for sequencing was blood. The origin of the receptors is a person aged 18 to 75 in good health.

This chain connects TRBV6-5 to TRBJ1-5, with unresolved D. V was shortened by 0 bases and J by 4 bases, with 4 bases between the two germline ends. Germline V gene data show CDR1 as MNHEY and CDR2 as SVGAGI. This CDR3 region has 13 residues. Here the CDR3 DNA reads TGTGCCAGCAGTTACTCCCAAAATCAGCCCCAGCATTTT. This sequence encodes CASSYSQNQPQHF.

The CDR3 loop reads CASSHTYTGKDEQYF. In DNA form, the CDR3 reads TGCGCCAGCAGTCACACCTATACAGGGAAGGACGAGCAGTACTTC. The rearrangement links TRBV23-1 to TRBJ2-7; perhaps TRBD1 as D (6 bases). TRBV23-1 is sorted into the ORF group, with uncertain function. With 3 bases removed from V and 5 bases from J, the gap between germline ends came to 17 bases. The CDR3 runs to 15 residues.

The count of this clone is one. The rearrangement uses TRBV19 and TRBJ2-2; a possible D gene is TRBD1 (5 bases). Germline V lookup: CDR1 LNHDA, CDR2 SQIVND (reference sequence). V lost 7 bases to trimming and J lost 6 bases, with 12 bases between them. The CDR3 has 13 residues. CDR3 nucleotide sequence: TGTGCCAGTAATTTTCAGGGCTCCGGGGAGCTGTTTTTT. Protein: CASNFQGSGELFF.

The chain links TRBV19 to TRBJ1-2; the match to TRBD1 covers 9 bases. CDR3 length equals 14 residues. Losses at the gene ends were 7 bases for V and 3 bases for J; bases not matched to a gene: 6. Germline V gene data show CDR1 as LNHDA and CDR2 as SQIVND (reference sequence). The chain's CDR3 is CASTAGTGYYGYTF. The CDR3 DNA follows: TGTGCCAGTACCGCCGGGACAGGGTACTATGGCTACACCTTC.

This chain connects TRBV28 to TRBJ2-7, with 7 positions matching TRBD1. V shed 4 bases and J 2 bases; nucleotides not matched to a gene: 2. Germline CDR1 and CDR2: MDHEN and SYDVKM. There are 13 residues in the CDR3. The CDR3 nucleotides are TGTGCCAGCAGTTCCAGGGGGACCTACGAGCAGTACTTC. This codes for CASSSRGTYEQYF.

This chain connects TRBV11-3 to TRBJ2-1; D gene unclear. The CDR3 runs to 16 residues. Per germline, CDR1 SGHNT and CDR2 YENEEA. The V gene lost 8 bases and the J gene lost 0 bases, with 17 bases spanning the gap. CDR3 sequence reads: CASSLAGSSSYNEQFF. The DNA of the CDR3 is TGTGCCAGCTCCTTAGCCGGCAGCAGCTCCTACAATGAGCAGTTCTTC.

This rearrangement joins TRBV9 to TRBJ1-1; D call uncertain. V shed 0 bases and J shed 0 bases, with 3 bases lying between them. The germline V gene encodes CDR1 SGDLS and CDR2 YYNGEE. The CDR3 has 13 amino acids. CDR3 in amino acids: CASSVALNTEAFF. Here the CDR3 DNA reads TGTGCCAGCAGCGTAGCTTTGAACACTGAAGCTTTCTTT.

The gene calls are TRBV27 and TRBJ2-3, with D perhaps TRBD2 (6 bases). The CDR3 totals 12 residues. V shed 1 base and J shed 9 bases, with 8 bases lying between them. From germline, CDR1 is MNHEY and CDR2 SMNVEV (reference sequence). The CDR3 DNA reads as TGTGCCAGCAGTTTATGGGCGGGAACGCAGTATTTT. Translating gives CASSLWAGTQYF.

The gene calls are TRBV6-1 and TRBJ1-5; 7 bases match TRBD1. J lost 16 bases, V lost 3 bases, and 9 bases had no gene match. The CDR3 contains 12 residues. Germline V lookup: CDR1 MNHNS, CDR2 SASEGT. The CDR3: CASSDELGGVHF. The CDR3 DNA sequence: TGTGCCAGCAGTGATGAGTTAGGGGGCGTCCATTTT.

Points on this clone: The sample carries other DNA sequences with the same CDR3. The chain combines TRBV6-5 with TRBJ1-2, with D uncertain. The CDR3 is 16 residues long. Deletions cut 1 base from V and 7 bases from J, with 19 bases between. Germline CDR1 is MNHEY and CDR2 is SVGAGI. This chain's CDR3 is CASSYLDLLRPGGYTF. CDR3 DNA: TGTGCCAGCAGTTACTTGGACCTTCTACGCCCCGGTGGCTACACCTTC.

This rearrangement joins TRBV5-1 to TRBJ2-7; TRBD1 agrees at 7 bases. The CDR3 runs to 15 residues. V was pared by 0 bases and J by 2 bases, with 5 bases of the junction left unmatched. Germline V lookup: CDR1 SGHRS, CDR2 YFSETQ. CDR3 nucleotides: TGCGCCAGCAGCTTGGGTTACAGGGGACCCTACGAGCAGTACTTC. Translated: CASSLGYRGPYEQYF.

The genes are TRBV5-1 and TRBJ1-6; no clear D gene. There are 16 residues in the CDR3. Germline assignment: CDR1 SGHRS and CDR2 YFSETQ. V lost 0 bases and J lost 7, with 14 bases in between. The CDR3 loop reads CASSLDIPGRNSPLHF. Here the CDR3 DNA reads TGCGCCAGCAGCTTGGATATACCGGGTAGGAATTCACCCCTCCACTTT.

The J gene is TRBJ2-5, the V gene TRBV5-6; maybe TRBD2 (5 bases). V was trimmed by 1 base and J by 4 bases, leaving 11 bases between them. The germline CDR1 and CDR2 sequences are SGHDT and YYEEEE. The CDR3 is 14 residues long. As DNA, the CDR3 is TGTGCCAGCAGCTTGAGCGGAGCCGGAGAGACCCAGTACTTC. It translates to CASSLSGAGETQYF.

The chain carries TRBV28 and TRBJ2-7; possibly TRBD1 or TRBD2 for D (5 bases each). Germline V gives CDR1 MDHEN, CDR2 SYDVKM. The CDR3 runs 15 residues. V shed 11 bases and J shed 0 bases, with 20 bases lying between them. CDR3 region: CAAGRDVESSYEQYF. CDR3 bases: TGTGCCGCGGGCAGGGATGTGGAGAGCTCCTACGAGCAGTACTTC.

The J gene is TRBJ1-3, the V gene TRBV7-9; TRBD1 matches at 9 bases. This CDR3 contains 15 residues. V was pared by 5 bases and J by 0 bases, with 2 bases of the junction left unmatched. Germline V gives CDR1 SEHNR, CDR2 FQNEAQ (reference sequence). The CDR3 DNA sequence: TGTGCCAGCAGCCCACAGGGGGCCTCTGGAAACACCATATATTTT. Translation: CASSPQGASGNTIYF.

V and J are TRBV7-2 and TRBJ1-2; 9 bases line up with TRBD1. V was pared by 4 bases and J by 10 bases, with 10 bases of the junction left unmatched. The CDR3 consists of 14 residues. CDR1 is SGHTA and CDR2 is FQGNSA in the germline V gene. The CDR3 reads CASSSYRTGDLYTF. In DNA form, the CDR3 reads TGTGCCAGCAGCTCCTATCGGACAGGGGACCTCTACACCTTC.

This clone has a single count. The chain combines TRBV7-2 with TRBJ2-1, with D perhaps TRBD1 (6 bases). The germline CDR1 and CDR2 sequences are SGHTA and FQGNSA. CDR3 length: 16 residues. Trimming left V 1 base short and J 2 bases short, with 12 bases between. The CDR3 sequence is CASSLVRGTPYNEQFF. In DNA, the CDR3 is TGTGCCAGCAGCTTAGTCAGAGGGACACCCTACAATGAGCAGTTCTTC. The entire variable domain, with the rest obtained from reference TRBV7-2 and TRBJ2-1, is as follows: GAGVSQSPSNKVTEKGKDVELRCDPISGHTALYWYRQSLGQGLEFLIYFQGNSAPDKSGLPSDRFSAERTGGSVSTLTIQRTQQEDSAVYLCASSLVRGTPYNEQFFGPGTRLTVL.